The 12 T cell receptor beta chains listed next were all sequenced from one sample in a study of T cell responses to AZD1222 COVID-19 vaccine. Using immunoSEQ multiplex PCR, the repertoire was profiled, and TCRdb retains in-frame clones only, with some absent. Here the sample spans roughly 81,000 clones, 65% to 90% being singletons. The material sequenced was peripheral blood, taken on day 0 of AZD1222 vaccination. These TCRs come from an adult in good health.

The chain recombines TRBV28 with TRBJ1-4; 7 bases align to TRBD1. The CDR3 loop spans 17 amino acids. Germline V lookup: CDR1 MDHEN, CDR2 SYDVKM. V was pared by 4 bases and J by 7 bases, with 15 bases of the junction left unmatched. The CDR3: CASSSMIQGSAVEKLFF. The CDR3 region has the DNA TGTGCCAGCAGTTCGATGATACAGGGGTCAGCCGTTGAAAAACTGTTTTTT. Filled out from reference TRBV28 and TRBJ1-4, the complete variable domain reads DVKVTQSSRYLVKRTGEKVFLECVQDMDHENMFWYRQDPGLGLRLIYFSYDVKMKEKGDIPEGYSVSREKKERFSLILESASTNQTSMYLCASSSMIQGSAVEKLFFGSGTQLSVL.

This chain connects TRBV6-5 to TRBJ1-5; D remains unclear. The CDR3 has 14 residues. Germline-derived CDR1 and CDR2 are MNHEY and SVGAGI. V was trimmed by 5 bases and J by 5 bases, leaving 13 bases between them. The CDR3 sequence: CASSPSGSHQPQHF. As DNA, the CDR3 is TGTGCCAGCAGTCCTAGTGGGTCTCATCAGCCCCAGCATTTT.

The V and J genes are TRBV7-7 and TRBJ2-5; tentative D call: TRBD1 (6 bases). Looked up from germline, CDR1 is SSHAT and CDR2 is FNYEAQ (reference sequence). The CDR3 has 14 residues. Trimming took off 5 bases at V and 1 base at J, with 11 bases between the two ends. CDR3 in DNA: TGTGCCAGCAGCCGACAGGTCCTCCAAGAGACCCAGTACTTC. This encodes CASSRQVLQETQYF.

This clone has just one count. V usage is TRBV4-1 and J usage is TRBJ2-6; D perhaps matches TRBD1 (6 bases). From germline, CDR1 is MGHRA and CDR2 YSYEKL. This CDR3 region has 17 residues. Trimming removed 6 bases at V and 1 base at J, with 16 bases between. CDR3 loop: CASSTGTFFSGANVLTF. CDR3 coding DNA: TGCGCCAGCAGTACCGGGACATTTTTTTCTGGGGCCAACGTCCTGACTTTC.

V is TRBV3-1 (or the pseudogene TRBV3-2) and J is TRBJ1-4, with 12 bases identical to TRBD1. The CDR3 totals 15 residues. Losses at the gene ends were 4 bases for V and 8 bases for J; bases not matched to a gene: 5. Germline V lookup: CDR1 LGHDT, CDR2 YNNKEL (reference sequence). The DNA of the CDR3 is TGTGCCAGCAGCCGGGACAGGGGGCGGGAAGAAAAACTGTTTTTT. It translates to CASSRDRGREEKLFF.

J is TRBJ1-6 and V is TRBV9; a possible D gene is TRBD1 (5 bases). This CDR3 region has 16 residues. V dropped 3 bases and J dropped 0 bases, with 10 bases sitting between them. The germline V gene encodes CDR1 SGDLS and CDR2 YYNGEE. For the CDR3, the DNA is TGTGCCAGCAGCGGAGGGGTTAGCTCCTATAATTCACCCCTCCACTTT. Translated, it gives CASSGGVSSYNSPLHF.

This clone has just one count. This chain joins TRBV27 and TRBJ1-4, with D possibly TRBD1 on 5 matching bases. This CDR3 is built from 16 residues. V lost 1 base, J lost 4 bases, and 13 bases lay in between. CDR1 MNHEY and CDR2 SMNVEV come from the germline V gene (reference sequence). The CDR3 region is CASSLWGTQYNEKLFF. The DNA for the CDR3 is TGTGCCAGCAGTTTATGGGGGACGCAATATAATGAAAAACTGTTTTTT.

DNA for the CDR3: TGCGCCAGCACGGAGATGGGCGGAGAGACCCAGTACTTC. Its translation: CASTEMGGETQYF. This chain connects TRBV5-1 to TRBJ2-5; D not resolved. CDR1 is SGHRS, CDR2 YFSETQ, per germline. The CDR3 is made up of 13 amino acids. V shed 6 bases and J shed 4 bases, with 13 bases lying between them.

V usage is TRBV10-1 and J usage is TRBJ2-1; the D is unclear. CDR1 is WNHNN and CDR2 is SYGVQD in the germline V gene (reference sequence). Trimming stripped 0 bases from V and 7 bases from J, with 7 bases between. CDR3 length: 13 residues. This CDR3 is CASSESAVNEQFF. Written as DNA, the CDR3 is TGCGCCAGCAGTGAGTCGGCTGTTAATGAGCAGTTCTTC.

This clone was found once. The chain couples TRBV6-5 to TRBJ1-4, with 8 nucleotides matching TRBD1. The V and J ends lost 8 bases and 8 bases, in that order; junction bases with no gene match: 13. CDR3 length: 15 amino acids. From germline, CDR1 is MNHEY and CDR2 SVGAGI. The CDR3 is CASRRPGGDGEKLFF. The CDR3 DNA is TGTGCCAGCCGGAGACCAGGGGGCGACGGGGAAAAACTGTTTTTT.

CDR3 loop: CASSPTVSTEAFF. As DNA, the CDR3 is TGTGCCAGCAGTCCGACAGTGAGTACTGAAGCTTTCTTT. The chain has TRBV12-3 or TRBV12-4 and TRBJ1-1, with D maybe TRBD1 (5 bases). V lost 5 bases, J lost 5 bases, and 12 bases lay in between. This CDR3 region has 13 residues.

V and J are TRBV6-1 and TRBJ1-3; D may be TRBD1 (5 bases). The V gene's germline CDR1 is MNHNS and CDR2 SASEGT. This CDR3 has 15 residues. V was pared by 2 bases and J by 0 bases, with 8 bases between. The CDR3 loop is CASSEKTDSGNTIYF. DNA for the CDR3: TGTGCCAGCAGTGAAAAGACAGACTCTGGAAACACCATATATTTT.